This entry lists 32 T cell receptor beta chains sequenced from one sample in a study of tumor-infiltrating lymphocytes in primary liver carcinoma. The blood RNA (from unsorted whole blood) was obtained, and germline DNA was also extracted. Starting from 450 to 500 ng of total RNA, TCR beta cDNA was produced with a primer in the constant region. A slightly modified ARM-PCR protocol with three nested multiplex PCR rounds produced these TCR beta libraries. The first two PCR rounds used TRBV1-TRBV30 primers with a Cbeta primer, roughly 10 cycles each. TCRdb itself ran the multiplex PCR reads through MiXCR, one entry per CDR3 protein. In the table there are 180,000 or so distinct CDR3 sequences, about 55% of which are singletons. Sequenced: peripheral blood. These receptors were taken from a man aged 40-49 years with primary liver carcinoma and hepatitis B virus infection.

The J gene is TRBJ2-1, the V gene TRBV6-6, with 10 bases matching TRBD2. CDR3 size: 14 residues. V was clipped by 8 bases and J by 6 bases; unmatched bases: 7. Germline CDR1 MNHNY, CDR2 SVGAGI (reference sequence). In nucleotides, the CDR3 is TGTGCCAGCTGTTCGACTAGCGGGCGCAATGAGCAGTTCTTC. It codes for CASCSTSGRNEQFF.

Many counts were recorded for this clonotype. The CDR3 DNA is TGTGCCAGCACCGACAGGGTGGGGCGAGAAAAACTGTTTTTT. It translates to CASTDRVGREKLFF. V usage is TRBV11-2 and J usage is TRBJ1-4; the match to TRBD1 covers 7 bases. The CDR3 length is 14 residues. Germline V gives CDR1 SGHAT, CDR2 FQNNGV. V lost 7 bases, J lost 8 bases, and 10 bases stayed unmatched.

A word on this clonotype: One end of the junction fails to match germline, which may point to a read error. This chain uses TRBV11-2 with TRBJ2-1, with 10 bases that match TRBD2. Germline lookup yields CDR1 SGHAT and CDR2 FQNNGV. The CDR3 runs to 16 residues. The CDR3 loop is CACSLVGGTSDNEQFF. CDR3 bases: TGTGCCTGCAGCTTAGTAGGTGGGACTAGCGACAATGAGCAGTTCTTC.

This clonotype was recorded many times. A much larger clone differs by one base, so this may be a read error. The V gene is TRBV11-2, the J gene TRBJ1-6; no firm D call. V shed 3 bases and J shed 12 bases, with 6 bases lying between them. This CDR3 contains 11 residues. Germline CDR1 is SGHAT and CDR2 is FQNNGV. The CDR3 DNA reads TGTGCCAGCAGCTTGGGATTACCCCTCCACTTT. Translating gives CASSLGLPLHF.

The chain has TRBV11-2 and TRBJ1-1; D not certain. Germline CDR1 reads SGHAT; CDR2 reads FQNNGV. With 5 bases removed from V and 6 bases from J, the gap between germline ends came to 13 bases. This CDR3 region has 13 residues. The CDR3 nucleotides are TGTGCCAGCAGCCTATTAAAGGTCGCTGAAGCTTTCTTT. This gives the protein CASSLLKVAEAFF.

The V and J genes are TRBV21-1 and TRBJ2-1; the tabulated D call, TRBD2, remains unverified against the DNA. TRBV21-1 is listed as a pseudogene. The CDR3 totals 15 residues. The CDR3 nucleotides read TGTGCCAGCAGCAAGGAAGCGGGAGGTAGCAATGAGCAGTCCTTC. Protein: CASSKEAGGSNEQSF.

A remark on this clonotype: A read error may explain this, as a much larger clone is one base away. The chain couples TRBV11-2 to TRBJ2-1; no clear D gene. The germline V gene has CDR1 SGHAT and CDR2 FQNNGV. The V end was cut by 4 bases, the J end by 6 bases, with 16 bases between. The CDR3 has 15 residues. The CDR3 loop reads CASSSGSGFSNEQFF. The CDR3 DNA sequence: TGTGCCAGCAGCTCAGGCTCAGGATTTTCCAATGAGCAGTTCTTC.

This clonotype was seen just once. Sequence at one end of the junction differs from germline and may be a read error. The chain couples TRBV11-2 to TRBJ2-7; TRBD2 aligns across 7 bases. This CDR3 spans 16 amino acids. CDR1 is SGHAT and CDR2 is FQNNGV in the germline V gene. The CDR3 DNA is TGTGCCAGCAGCTTGACCGAGGTATCGGGAGGCTACGAGCAGTATTTC. Residues: CASSLTEVSGGYEQYF.

Regarding this clonotype: A clone one base away is much larger, so this may be a read error. The rearrangement uses TRBV12-3 or TRBV12-4 and TRBJ2-7; the D is unclear. The CDR3 totals 12 residues. The CDR3 DNA reads TGTGCCAGCGGTTTCCAGGTTACCGAGCAGTACTTC. This sequence encodes CASGFQVTEQYF.

As concerns this clonotype: An end of the junction differs from the germline gene, which may be a read error. The V gene is TRBV11-2, the J gene TRBJ1-1, with D possibly matching TRBD1 (6 bases). CDR3 length: 17 residues. Germline-derived CDR1 and CDR2 are SGHAT and FQNNGV. Here the CDR3 DNA reads TGTGCCGGCAGCTTAGCCAGGGGCCGCCTCATGAGCACTGAAGCTTTCTTT. Protein sequence: CAGSLARGRLMSTEAFF.

The rearrangement joins TRBV5-1 to TRBJ2-7, with D possibly TRBD2 on 6 matching bases. The CDR3 is made up of 14 amino acids. The V gene lost 1 base and the J gene lost 5 bases, with 13 bases spanning the gap. The germline gives CDR1 SGHRS, CDR2 YFSETQ. The DNA of the CDR3 is TGCGCCAGCAGCTTGAGGTGGGGGGACCACGAGCAGTACTTC. Translation gives CASSLRWGDHEQYF.

This chain uses TRBV4-2 with TRBJ2-1; 9 bases fit TRBD2. The V and J ends lost 0 bases and 4 bases, in that order; junction bases with no gene match: 13. In germline, CDR1 is LGHNA, CDR2 YNFKEQ. CDR3 size: 19 residues. CDR3 residues: CASSQENSGSASTYNEQFF. CDR3 coding DNA: TGTGCCAGCAGCCAAGAAAATAGCGGGAGCGCATCAACTTACAATGAGCAGTTCTTC.

Ten or more counts support this clonotype. The chain carries TRBV29-1 and TRBJ1-3; unclear D gene. This CDR3 is 13 amino acids long. The V gene lost 4 bases and the J gene lost 2 bases, with 9 bases spanning the gap. The germline CDR1 and CDR2 sequences are SQVTM and ANQGSEA. For the CDR3, the DNA is TGCAGCGTTGGTGACGGTCCTGGAAACACCATATATTTT. It translates to CSVGDGPGNTIYF.

In this sample, this clonotype turned up a few times. J is TRBJ2-4 and V is TRBV6-6; perhaps TRBD2 as D (7 bases). Trimming took off 8 bases at V and 0 bases at J, with 14 bases between the two ends. Per germline, CDR1 MNHNY and CDR2 SVGAGI (reference sequence). The CDR3 is 15 amino acids. The CDR3: CASSAGARAKNIQYF. CDR3 coding DNA: TGTGCCAGCTCCGCGGGGGCTCGAGCCAAAAACATTCAGTACTTC.

The J gene is TRBJ2-1, the V gene TRBV10-2; D gene unclear. From germline, CDR1 is WSHSY and CDR2 SAAADI. CDR3 length: 14 amino acids. V was shortened by 7 bases and J by 3 bases, with 13 bases between the two germline ends. In DNA form, the CDR3 reads TGCGCCAGCAATGGAACCAGCGACTACAATGAGCAGTTCTTC. Amino acid sequence: CASNGTSDYNEQFF.

This clonotype was seen repeatedly, ten times or more. The gene calls are TRBV11-2 and TRBJ1-1; D ambiguous. This CDR3 comprises 15 residues. With 3 bases removed from V and 1 base from J, the gap between germline ends came to 12 bases. CDR1 SGHAT and CDR2 FQNNGV come from the germline V gene. CDR3 DNA sequence: TGTGCCAGCAGCTTCTGGCCGCGGGGGAACACTGAAGCTTTCTTT. The encoded protein is CASSFWPRGNTEAFF. The full variable domain, its missing parts supplied by reference TRBV11-2 and TRBJ1-1, is EAGVAQSPRYKIIEKRQSVAFWCNPISGHATLYWYQQILGQGPKLLIQFQNNGVVDDSQLPKDRFSAERLKGVDSTLKIQPAKLEDSAVYLCASSFWPRGNTEAFFGQGTRLTVV.

This clonotype has just one count. One end of the junction fails to match germline, which may point to a read error. The chain uses TRBV11-2 and TRBJ1-1; D remains unclear. The CDR3 length is 14 residues. Germline V gene sequence: CDR1 SGHAT, CDR2 FQNNGV. CDR3 loop: CASTLALGITEAFF. The CDR3 bases are TGTGCCAGCACCTTGGCTCTTGGAATCACTGAAGCCTTCTTT.

This clonotype was detected a few times. This chain joins TRBV12-3 or TRBV12-4 and TRBJ2-1; tentative D call: TRBD1 (5 bases). The ends were cut back, 1 base at V and 3 bases at J, with 7 bases in the middle. This CDR3 comprises 14 residues. The CDR3 DNA reads as TGTGCCAGCAGTTTAGACAGGAACTACAATGAGCAGTTCTTC. This codes for CASSLDRNYNEQFF.

As for this clonotype: As the CDR3 is not closed by the conserved phenylalanine or tryptophan, this likely results from a read error. The chain joins TRBV6-1 to TRBJ2-4, with 7 bases fitting TRBD1. The V gene's germline CDR1 is MNHNS and CDR2 SASEGT. The ends lost 6 bases at V and 5 bases at J; junction bases unmatched: 1. The CDR3 is made up of 12 amino acids. In nucleotides, the CDR3 is TGTGCCAGCAGAGGGACAGAAAACATTCAGTACCTC. Amino acid sequence: CASRGTENIQYL.

A word on this clonotype: A much larger clone sits a single nucleotide away, making a read error possible. The gene calls are TRBV11-2 and TRBJ2-5, with D hard to call. The V gene's germline CDR1 is SGHAT and CDR2 FQNNGV. The CDR3 has 15 amino acids. The CDR3 nucleotides read TGTGCCAGCAACTTAGCCGTGGGTGCTTGGGAGACCCAGTACTTC. This sequence encodes CASNLAVGAWETQYF.

This clonotype was seen only a few times. The gene calls are TRBV18 and TRBJ2-1; a weak D match, TRBD2 (6 bases). This CDR3 spans 15 amino acids. Germline V gene sequence: CDR1 KGHSH, CDR2 LQKENI. V lost 2 bases, J lost 4 bases, and 12 bases lay in between. The CDR3 DNA is TGTGCCAGCTCACCAGAGGGACTTACTTACAATGAGCAGTTCTTC. Amino acid sequence: CASSPEGLTYNEQFF.

This clonotype was detected once. The chain uses TRBV30 and TRBJ2-3; 8 positions agree with TRBD1. Germline loops: CDR1 GTSNPN, CDR2 SVGIG (reference sequence). The CDR3 runs 13 residues. Unmatched junction bases numbered 0, after V lost 3 bases and J lost 1 base. DNA of the CDR3: TGTGCCTGGAGCAGGGGGCGCACAGATACGCAGTATTTT. Amino acids: CAWSRGRTDTQYF.

A note on this clonotype: This likely comes from a read error, as the CDR3 has no conserved phenylalanine or tryptophan at its end. The J gene is TRBJ2-1, the V gene TRBV29-1; 10 bases match TRBD2. V shed 6 bases, J shed 7 bases, and the junction held 6 bases outside the gene matches. CDR3 length: 13 residues. CDR1 and CDR2 (germline): SQVTM, ANQGSEA. CDR3 bases: TGCAGCGTGGGGGGACTAGCGCAGAATGAGCAGTTCTTA. Amino acid sequence: CSVGGLAQNEQFL.

The table lists this clonotype with a few counts. V usage is TRBV4-1 and J usage is TRBJ2-7; a possible D gene is TRBD1 (6 bases). CDR1 is MGHRA and CDR2 is YSYEKL in the germline V gene. The CDR3 sequence is 17 residues long. The V gene lost 2 bases and the J gene lost 0 bases, with 17 bases spanning the gap. CDR3 loop: CASSQRTLGQLSYEQYF. CDR3 nucleotide sequence: TGCGCCAGCAGCCAAAGGACTCTAGGACAGCTCTCCTACGAGCAGTACTTC.

As for this clonotype: One junction end does not reproduce the germline sequence, and a read error may be involved. The chain joins TRBV11-2 to TRBJ1-1; weak D call: TRBD1 (5 bases). CDR3 length equals 14 residues. The germline V gene has CDR1 SGHAT and CDR2 FQNNGV. CDR3 residues: CASSLDKGWAETFF. CDR3 coding DNA: TGTGCCAGCAGCTTAGACAAGGGGTGGGCTGAAACTTTCTTT.

The chain recombines TRBV5-4 with TRBJ1-1, with 9 bases identical to TRBD1. The CDR3 is made up of 15 amino acids. With V trimmed by 4 bases and J by 3 bases, 7 bases remained unmatched. Germline V gene sequence: CDR1 SGHNT, CDR2 YYREEE (reference sequence). The DNA of the CDR3 is TGTGCCAGCAGCGGCCCGGGACAGGGTGACACTGAAGCTTTCTTT. It is translated as CASSGPGQGDTEAFF.

The chain recombines TRBV28 with TRBJ2-3, with D uncertain. The CDR3 is 12 residues long. Trimming cost V 5 bases and J 2 bases, with 5 bases left between them. The germline V gene encodes CDR1 MDHEN and CDR2 SYDVKM. The CDR3 here is CASSTVTDTQYF. The DNA for the CDR3 is TGTGCCAGCAGTACCGTCACAGATACGCAGTATTTT.

This chain links TRBV12-3 or TRBV12-4 with TRBJ2-7; D not resolved. V was shortened by 2 bases and J by 5 bases, with 7 bases between the two germline ends. CDR3 length equals 12 residues. This CDR3 is CASSLREDEQYF. CDR3 in DNA: TGTGCCAGCAGTTTAAGGGAAGACGAGCAGTACTTC.

Remarks on this clonotype: This may arise from a read error, as a much more abundant clone is one base away. The CDR3 protein is CSARIPGQELYEQYF. CDR3 sequence (DNA): TGCAGCGCCCGGATCCCGGGACAGGAGCTCTACGAGCAGTACTTC. The chain joins TRBV29-1 to TRBJ2-7, with TRBD1 identical over 8 bases. The CDR3 is made up of 15 amino acids. Germline assignment: CDR1 SQVTM and CDR2 ANQGSEA. After removal of 7 bases from V and 3 bases from J, the junction contained 14 bases not matched to a gene.

This clonotype occurred many times. The chain joins TRBV28 to TRBJ1-2; D not certain. This CDR3 comprises 16 residues. V lost 6 bases to trimming and J lost 5 bases, with 22 bases between them. Germline loops: CDR1 MDHEN, CDR2 SYDVKM. The CDR3 DNA is TGTGCCAGCAGGATCAGCACAAGTTTGACTAGATATGGCTACACCTTC. Protein: CASRISTSLTRYGYTF.

This clonotype was counted only a few times. The chain has TRBV19 and TRBJ2-1; no clear D gene. CDR1 is LNHDA, CDR2 SQIVND, per germline (reference sequence). The CDR3 runs to 16 residues. Trimming cost V 6 bases and J 0 bases, with 15 bases left between them. The CDR3 sequence is CASSTSGTSSYNEQFF. CDR3 sequence (DNA): TGTGCCAGTAGCACCTCAGGTACGAGCTCCTACAATGAGCAGTTCTTC.

This chain connects TRBV11-2 to TRBJ2-2; 7 nucleotides match TRBD2. Trimming removed 9 bases from V and 9 bases from J; junction bases left unmatched: 19. The CDR3 extends over 16 amino acids. Germline V lookup: CDR1 SGHAT, CDR2 FQNNGV. The CDR3 DNA reads TGTGCCAGTAGCCCACGGGCGAGCGGGATATCCTGGGAGCTGTTTTTT. This gives the protein CASSPRASGISWELFF.